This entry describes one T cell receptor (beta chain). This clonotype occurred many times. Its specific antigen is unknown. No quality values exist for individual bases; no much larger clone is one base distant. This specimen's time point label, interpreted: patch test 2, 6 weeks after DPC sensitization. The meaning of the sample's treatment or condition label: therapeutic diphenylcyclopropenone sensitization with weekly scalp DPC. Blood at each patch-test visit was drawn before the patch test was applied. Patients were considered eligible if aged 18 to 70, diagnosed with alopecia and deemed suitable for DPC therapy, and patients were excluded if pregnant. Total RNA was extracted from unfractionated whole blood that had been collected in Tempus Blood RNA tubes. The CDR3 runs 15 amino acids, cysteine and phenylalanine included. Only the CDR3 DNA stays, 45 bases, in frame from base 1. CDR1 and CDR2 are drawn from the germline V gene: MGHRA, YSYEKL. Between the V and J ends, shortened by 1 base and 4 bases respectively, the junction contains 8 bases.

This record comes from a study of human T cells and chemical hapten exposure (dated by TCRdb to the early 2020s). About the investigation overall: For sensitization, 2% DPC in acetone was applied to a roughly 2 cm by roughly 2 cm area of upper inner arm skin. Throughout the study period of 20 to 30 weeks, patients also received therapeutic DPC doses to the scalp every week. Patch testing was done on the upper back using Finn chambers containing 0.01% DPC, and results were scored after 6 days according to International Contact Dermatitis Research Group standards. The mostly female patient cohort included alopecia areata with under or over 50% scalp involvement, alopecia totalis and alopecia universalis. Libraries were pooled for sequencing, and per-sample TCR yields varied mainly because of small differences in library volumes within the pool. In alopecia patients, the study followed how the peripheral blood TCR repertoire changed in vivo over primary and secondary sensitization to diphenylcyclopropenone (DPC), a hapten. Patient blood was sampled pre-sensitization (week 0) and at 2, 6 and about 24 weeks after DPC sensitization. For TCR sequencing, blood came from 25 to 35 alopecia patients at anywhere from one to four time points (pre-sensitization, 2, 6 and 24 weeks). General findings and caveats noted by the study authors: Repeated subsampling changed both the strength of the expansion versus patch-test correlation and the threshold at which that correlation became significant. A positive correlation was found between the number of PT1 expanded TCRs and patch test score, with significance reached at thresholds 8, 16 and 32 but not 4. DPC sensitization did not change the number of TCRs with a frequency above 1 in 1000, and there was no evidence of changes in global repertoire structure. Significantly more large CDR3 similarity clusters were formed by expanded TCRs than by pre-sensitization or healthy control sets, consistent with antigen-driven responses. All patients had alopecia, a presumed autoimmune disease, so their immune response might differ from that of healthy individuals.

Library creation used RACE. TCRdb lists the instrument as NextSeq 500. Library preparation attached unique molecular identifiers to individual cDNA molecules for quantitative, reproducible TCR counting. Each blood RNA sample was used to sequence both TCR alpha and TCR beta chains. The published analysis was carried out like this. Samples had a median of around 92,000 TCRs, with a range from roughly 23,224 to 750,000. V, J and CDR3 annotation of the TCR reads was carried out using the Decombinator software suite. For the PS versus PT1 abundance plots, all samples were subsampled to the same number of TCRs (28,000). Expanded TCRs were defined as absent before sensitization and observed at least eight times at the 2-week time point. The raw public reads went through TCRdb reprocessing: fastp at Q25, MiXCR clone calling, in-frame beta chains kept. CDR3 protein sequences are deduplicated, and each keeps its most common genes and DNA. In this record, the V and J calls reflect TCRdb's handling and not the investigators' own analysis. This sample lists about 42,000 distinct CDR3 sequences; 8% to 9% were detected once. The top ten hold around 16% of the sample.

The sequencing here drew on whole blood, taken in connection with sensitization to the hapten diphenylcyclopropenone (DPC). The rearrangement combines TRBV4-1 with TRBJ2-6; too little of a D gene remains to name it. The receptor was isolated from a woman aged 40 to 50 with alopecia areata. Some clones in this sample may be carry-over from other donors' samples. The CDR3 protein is CASSQAGTGANVLTF. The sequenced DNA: TGCGCCAGCAGCCAAGCAGGAACCGGGGCCAACGTCCTGACTTTC.